This TCR beta chain is from a study of blood T cell repertoires in COVID-19. V was cut by 3 bases and J by 2 bases, with 11 bases left in between. The CDR3 has 14 residues. Germline assignment: CDR1 SGHAT and CDR2 FQDESV (reference sequence). Measured with immunoSEQ multiplex PCR; TCRdb has only the in-frame clones, and not every one. The repertoire consists of around 320,000 clones, with roughly nine tenths occurring once and the leading ten covering less than 4%. Material for sequencing was PBMCs or T cells enriched from blood (not recorded which). This chain joins TRBV11-1 and TRBJ2-7, with D hard to call. The sequence was collected from a woman in her 30s who had been exposed to COVID-19. CDR3 sequence: CASSFLRSTYEQYF. CDR3 nucleotide sequence: TGTGCCAGCAGCTTCTTGCGATCTACCTACGAGCAGTACTTC.